Each of the 12 T cell receptor beta chains below was sequenced from the same sample in a study of cytomegalovirus exposure and HLA in healthy donors. Clones were read by immunoSEQ multiplex PCR, and TCRdb kept only the in-frame ones, dropping some. The sample carries fewer than 200,000 clones, 85% recorded once. Sequenced material: PBMCs. These receptors were collected from a man younger than 35 in good health and CMV-seropositive.

The chain is built from TRBV9 and TRBJ2-5; TRBD1 is a possible D gene (6 bases). This CDR3 spans 15 amino acids. The V end lost 4 bases, the J end lost 5 bases, and 18 bases lay between the germline ends. CDR1 and CDR2 from the germline V gene are SGDLS and YYNGEE. DNA of the CDR3: TGTGCCAGCAGCCCCTCGGGGACACCGATGGAGACCCAGTACTTC. Its protein is CASSPSGTPMETQYF. The full variable domain, with the rest looked up from reference TRBV9 and TRBJ2-5, is DSGVTQTPKHLITATGQRVTLRCSPRSGDLSVYWYQQSLDQGLQFLIQYYNGEERAKGNILERFSAQQFPDLHSELNLSSLELGDSALYFCASSPSGTPMETQYFGPGTRLLVL.

The J gene is TRBJ2-1, the V gene TRBV19; 7 positions agree with TRBD2. Germline V CDR1 and CDR2: LNHDA, SQIVND (reference sequence). J gave up 4 bases and V 1 base, and 7 bases lay outside the gene matches. The CDR3 has 16 amino acids. The CDR3 reads CASSIVWRGKYNEQFF. CDR3 DNA: TGTGCCAGTAGTATAGTTTGGCGGGGGAAATACAATGAGCAGTTCTTC.

This clone was recorded once. The rearrangement links TRBV7-2 to TRBJ2-7; D may be TRBD1 (7 bases). The germline V gene encodes CDR1 SGHTA and CDR2 FQGNSA. This CDR3 contains 14 residues. V was clipped by 1 base and J by 3 bases, with 10 bases between them. For the CDR3, the DNA is TGTGCCAGCAGCTTAGGACAGGGAGGCTACGAGCAGTACTTC. Its translation: CASSLGQGGYEQYF.

The chain is built from TRBV27 and TRBJ1-2, with 10 nucleotides matching TRBD1. The V gene end was trimmed by 5 bases and the J gene end by 0 bases; junction bases not matched to a gene: 9. Germline CDR1 and CDR2: MNHEY and SMNVEV (reference sequence). The CDR3 has 17 amino acids. As DNA, the CDR3 is TGTGCCAGCAGTCCCCACCGAGGACAGGGGGCTAACTATGGCTACACCTTC. It translates to CASSPHRGQGANYGYTF.

This clone has more than one count but fewer than ten. This chain links TRBV28 with TRBJ2-7; TRBD2 agrees at 14 bases. Per germline, CDR1 MDHEN and CDR2 SYDVKM. CDR3 length equals 15 residues. After removal of 6 bases from V and 3 bases from J, the junction contained 4 bases not matched to a gene. For the CDR3, the DNA is TGTGCCAGCAGCTCGGGACTAGCGGGAGACTACGAGCAGTACTTC. The encoded protein is CASSSGLAGDYEQYF.

This clone was observed a handful of times. The CDR3 loop reads CASSLEMTGRYGYTF. CDR3 coding DNA: TGCGCCAGCAGCTTGGAAATGACAGGGCGGTATGGCTACACCTTC. The chain is built from TRBV5-1 and TRBJ1-2; 7 bases match TRBD1. V shed 0 bases, J shed 5 bases, and the junction held 7 bases outside the gene matches. CDR3 length: 15 residues. Germline V gives CDR1 SGHRS, CDR2 YFSETQ.

The chain employs TRBV10-2 and TRBJ2-5; a weak D match, TRBD2 (6 bases). The CDR3 is made up of 12 amino acids. Germline V lookup: CDR1 WSHSY, CDR2 SAAADI. V was clipped by 4 bases and J by 8 bases, with 11 bases between them. The CDR3 nucleotides are TGCGCCAGCAGTGCAGGAGCGGGTACCCAGTACTTC. It yields the protein CASSAGAGTQYF.

This clone was found once. The genes are TRBV29-1 and TRBJ2-3, with 10 bases fitting TRBD2. Looked up from germline, CDR1 is SQVTM and CDR2 is ANQGSEA. The trim removed 7 bases at V and 4 bases at J, leaving 11 bases unmatched. This CDR3 has 15 amino acids. CDR3 DNA: TGCAGCGCCTCGGGAGGGACTAGCGTCTCAGATACGCAGTATTTT. Its translation is CSASGGTSVSDTQYF.

This clone was found once. The V call is TRBV7-8, the J call TRBJ2-1, with 9 bases that match TRBD2. The CDR3 consists of 17 residues. V shed 1 base, J shed 5 bases, and the junction held 9 bases outside the gene matches. Germline V gene lookup returns CDR1 SGHVS and CDR2 FQNEAQ. This CDR3 is CASSLVAGGKVDNEQFF. The CDR3 DNA reads TGTGCCAGCAGCTTAGTGGCGGGGGGGAAGGTGGACAATGAGCAGTTCTTC. Drawing the rest from reference TRBV7-8 and TRBJ2-1, the complete variable domain is GAGVSQSPRYKVAKRGQDVALRCDPISGHVSLFWYQQALGQGPEFLTYFQNEAQLDKSGLPSDRFFAERPEGSVSTLKIQRTQQEDSAVYLCASSLVAGGKVDNEQFFGPGTRLTVL.

The genes are TRBV19 and TRBJ1-6, with 9 bases identical to TRBD1. The CDR3 length is 14 residues. Losses at the gene ends were 6 bases for V and 7 bases for J; bases not matched to a gene: 4. The V gene's germline CDR1 is LNHDA and CDR2 SQIVND (reference sequence). Written as DNA, the CDR3 is TGTGCCAGTAGCCTTGACAGGGGGAATTCACCCCTCCACTTT. Its protein product is CASSLDRGNSPLHF.

V is TRBV5-1 and J is TRBJ2-7, with D possibly being TRBD1 (6 bases). Trimming took 4 bases from V and 2 from J, leaving 13 bases between them. This CDR3 is built from 14 residues. Germline V lookup: CDR1 SGHRS, CDR2 YFSETQ. The CDR3 reads CASSPGHGTYEQYF. The CDR3 DNA follows: TGCGCCAGCAGCCCGGGACACGGGACCTACGAGCAGTACTTC.

The chain employs TRBV2 and TRBJ1-3; 9 bases fit TRBD1. Germline V gives CDR1 SNHLY, CDR2 FYNNEI. V shed 0 bases, J shed 0 bases, and the junction held 6 bases outside the gene matches. There are 18 residues in the CDR3. CDR3 in DNA: TGTGCCAGCAGTGAAGCCGGGACAGGGTCGCTCTCTGGAAACACCATATATTTT. Translated, it gives CASSEAGTGSLSGNTIYF.